The rows below give T cell receptor beta chains drawn from one sample of a study of cytomegalovirus exposure and HLA in healthy donors. Sequenced by immunoSEQ multiplex PCR; TCRdb stores in-frame clones only, minus some. Found here are around 150,000 clones, around 80% of them singletons; the top ten hold 3.5% to 5.5%. Input material: PBMCs. These receptors were collected from a woman between 35 and 50 years old in good health and CMV-seropositive. Each CDR3 is given with its conserved first and last residue. Fields, in order: J gene, V gene, D gene, CDR3 protein, CDR3 DNA. D genes are given only for firm matches.

J: TRBJ2-7
V: TRBV4-3
D: TRBD2
CDR3: CASSQETSGGHYEQYF
DNA: TGCGCCAGCAGCCAAGAAACTAGCGGGGGGCATTACGAGCAGTACTTC

J: TRBJ1-2
V: TRBV14
D: NA
CDR3: CASSPTGSDGYTF
DNA: TGTGCCAGCAGCCCGACGGGTAGCGATGGCTACACCTTC

J: TRBJ2-4
V: TRBV5-4
D: TRBD2
CDR3: CASSWTGGDIQYF
DNA: TGTGCCAGCAGCTGGACGGGGGGGGACATTCAGTACTTC

J: TRBJ1-2
V: TRBV11-2
D: NA
CDR3: CASGGGVLRQGVAGYTF
DNA: TGTGCCAGCGGAGGGGGGGTGCTCAGGCAGGGCGTAGCTGGCTACACCTTC

J: TRBJ2-1
V: TRBV19
D: TRBD2
CDR3: CASSRLALSSYNEQFF
DNA: TGTGCCAGTAGCAGACTAGCGTTGAGCTCCTACAATGAGCAGTTCTTC

J: TRBJ2-7
V: TRBV11-2
D: TRBD2
CDR3: CASSLNYGGGREQYF
DNA: TGTGCCAGCAGCCTAAACTACGGGGGCGGGAGGGAGCAGTACTTC

J: TRBJ2-2
V: TRBV5-1
D: TRBD1
CDR3: CASREGQPFTPTGELFF
DNA: TGCGCCAGCAGAGAGGGACAGCCCTTTACCCCGACCGGGGAGCTGTTTTTT

J: TRBJ1-1
V: TRBV10-2
D: NA
CDR3: CASSEDWTEAFF
DNA: TGCGCCAGCAGTGAGGACTGGACTGAAGCTTTCTTT

J: TRBJ2-1
V: TRBV28
D: TRBD2
CDR3: CASSFLAGGGNEQFF
DNA: TGTGCCAGCAGTTTCTTAGCGGGAGGAGGTAATGAGCAGTTCTTC

J: TRBJ1-2
V: TRBV25-1
D: NA
CDR3: CASSESYGYTF
DNA: TGTGCCAGCAGTGAATCTTATGGCTACACCTTC

J: TRBJ1-2
V: TRBV6-5
D: NA
CDR3: CASRQTVSNYGYTF
DNA: TGTGCCAGCAGACAGACAGTTTCGAACTATGGCTACACCTTC

J: TRBJ1-2
V: TRBV30
D: NA
CDR3: CAWSVLSGNYGYTF
DNA: TGTGCCTGGAGTGTACTGAGCGGGAACTATGGCTACACCTTC

J: TRBJ1-1
V: TRBV19
D: TRBD1
CDR3: CASSTFRDSLNTEAFF
DNA: TGTGCCAGTAGTACTTTCCGGGACAGCTTGAACACTGAAGCTTTCTTT

J: TRBJ2-1
V: TRBV9
D: TRBD2
CDR3: CASSVEGSGGSYNEQFF
DNA: TGTGCCAGCAGCGTAGAGGGGAGCGGGGGATCCTACAATGAGCAGTTCTTC